Listed here are 25 T cell receptor beta chains from one sample, sequenced in a study of metastatic and nonmetastatic thyroid tumors. Treatment of any kind had been given to no patient before thyroid surgery. TCRdb re-processed the PCR reads through MiXCR. The table lists 8,000 to 9,000 clones, around 23% of them singletons, with roughly 26% in the top ten. Sequencing was performed on tumor tissue. These TCRs come from a female donor with papillary thyroid cancer or a benign thyroid nodule (not recorded which). Some clones in this sample may be carry-over from other donors' samples.

Points on this clone: A read error may be the cause here, since a much bigger clone is one base away. V is TRBV5-3 and J is TRBJ1-1; D remains unclear. TRBV5-3 is placed among ORFs of uncertain function. The ends were cut back, 0 bases at V and 6 bases at J, with 12 bases in the middle. The CDR3 length is 14 residues. This chain's CDR3 is CARSLDSGFAEAFF. The CDR3 nucleotides read TGTGCCAGAAGCTTGGATTCAGGCTTCGCTGAAGCTTTCTTT.

This clone has a count of ten or more. Given a much more abundant clone one base away, this may be a read error. V gene TRBV10-2 combines with J gene TRBJ1-6; TRBD1 matches 11 bases. The CDR3 totals 16 residues. Germline V lookup: CDR1 WSHSY, CDR2 SAAADI. CDR3 in DNA: TGCGTCAGCAGTGTGGGACAGGGGGCCTATAATTCACCCCTCCACTTT. The encoded protein is CVSSVGQGAYNSPLHF.

A few counts support this clone. V and J are TRBV6-1 and TRBJ1-1; D is ambiguous. Deletions cut 6 bases from V and 3 bases from J, with 11 bases between. The CDR3 sequence is 13 residues long. Germline CDR1 is MNHNS and CDR2 is SASEGT. CDR3 sequence reads: CASRRGFDTEAFF. Here the CDR3 DNA reads TGTGCCAGCAGACGGGGTTTCGACACTGAAGCTTTCTTT.

The rearrangement joins TRBV20-1 to TRBJ1-2, with D maybe TRBD1 (5 bases). The CDR3 contains 11 residues. Germline V gives CDR1 DFQATT, CDR2 SNEGSKA (reference sequence). Trimming shortened V by 3 bases and J by 7 bases, and 9 bases separated the two germline ends. CDR3 amino acids: CSASLGVGYTF. The CDR3 coding sequence is TGCAGTGCTAGCCTGGGGGTTGGCTACACCTTC.

V usage is TRBV6-1 and J usage is TRBJ2-1, with 9 nucleotides matching TRBD2. V gave up 6 bases and J gave up 3 bases; unmatched junction bases: 6. The CDR3 length is 15 residues. Germline V lookup: CDR1 MNHNS, CDR2 SASEGT. This CDR3 reads CASSSSGIYYNEQFF. The CDR3 DNA reads as TGTGCCAGCAGCTCTAGCGGGATTTACTACAATGAGCAGTTCTTC.

This clone was recorded at least ten times. The V call is TRBV9, the J call TRBJ2-4; weak D call: TRBD1 (6 bases). Germline CDR1 and CDR2: SGDLS and YYNGEE. The CDR3 is made up of 15 amino acids. Trimming left V 4 bases short and J 6 bases short, with 17 bases between. As DNA, the CDR3 is TGTGCCAGCAGCCCCCGGACAGTCGGGTTAAACATTCAGTACTTC. Protein product: CASSPRTVGLNIQYF.

This clone occurred once. J is TRBJ1-2 and V is TRBV3-1, with 8 nucleotides matching TRBD1. Germline V gives CDR1 LGHDT, CDR2 YNNKEL (reference sequence). The CDR3 loop spans 16 amino acids. The V segment lost 1 base and the J segment 5 bases; nucleotides outside the gene matches: 9. This CDR3 reads CASSQGAGGRWYGYTF. DNA of the CDR3: TGTGCCAGCAGCCAAGGCGCAGGGGGCCGGTGGTATGGCTACACCTTC.

V gene TRBV28 combines with J gene TRBJ1-2, with no clear D. V shed 10 bases and J shed 5 bases, with 32 bases lying between them. The V gene's germline CDR1 is MDHEN and CDR2 SYDVKM. The CDR3 covers 18 residues. The CDR3 nucleotides are TGTGCCACCAATTCCCCGACGATGATATTTTGGCTTGGGTATGGCTACACCTTC. Its translation: CATNSPTMIFWLGYGYTF.

The rearrangement joins TRBV6-5 to TRBJ2-3; D gene uncertain. Looked up from germline, CDR1 is MNHEY and CDR2 is SVGAGI. V was pared by 2 bases and J by 3 bases, with 18 bases between. The CDR3 loop spans 17 amino acids. The CDR3 reads CASSYLIGCAATDTQYF. Written as DNA, the CDR3 is TGTGCCAGCAGTTACCTGATTGGGTGCGCGGCGACAGATACGCAGTATTTT.

In its sample, this clone was seen a few times. The rearrangement uses TRBV19 and TRBJ1-3; D call uncertain. This CDR3 has 14 amino acids. Looked up from germline, CDR1 is LNHDA and CDR2 is SQIVND (reference sequence). The germline V and J ends were trimmed by 4 bases and 0 bases, with 7 bases remaining between them. The CDR3 DNA follows: TGTGCCAGTAGTAGGGGTGGCTCTGGAAACACCATATATTTT. It encodes CASSRGGSGNTIYF.

This clone was found many times. J is TRBJ2-1 and V is TRBV5-1; possible D gene TRBD1, 5 bases. This CDR3 has 14 amino acids. Germline loops: CDR1 SGHRS, CDR2 YFSETQ. V gave up 0 bases and J gave up 7 bases, with 11 bases separating them. The DNA of the CDR3 is TGCGCCAGCAGCTTGGGTGGGGCCAGTAATGAGCAGTTCTTC. As protein: CASSLGGASNEQFF. Complete variable domain (other parts from reference TRBV5-1 and TRBJ2-1): KAGVTQTPRYLIKTRGQQVTLSCSPISGHRSVSWYQQTPGQGLQFLFEYFSETQRNKGNFPGRFSGRQFSNSRSEMNVSTLELGDSALYLCASSLGGASNEQFFGPGTRLTVL.

This clone was counted a few times. V and J are TRBV28 and TRBJ2-7, with TRBD1 matching 8 bases. The germline V gene has CDR1 MDHEN and CDR2 SYDVKM. V dropped 6 bases and J dropped 4; count of bases not matched to a gene: 8. This CDR3 is built from 14 residues. The CDR3 DNA follows: TGTGCCAGCAGCATACAGGGGGAAACTTACGAGCAGTACTTC. Its protein product is CASSIQGETYEQYF.

The V call is TRBV12-3 or TRBV12-4, the J call TRBJ2-7; 7 nucleotides match TRBD2. The V and J ends lost 8 bases and 7 bases, in that order; junction bases with no gene match: 14. The CDR3 runs to 14 residues. CDR3 sequence reads: CASWPTGGRGEQYF. The CDR3 coding sequence is TGTGCCAGCTGGCCTACGGGGGGTCGCGGGGAGCAGTACTTC.

This clone counts as medium-sized. This chain links TRBV6-4 with TRBJ2-1; 8 bases align to TRBD2. V lost 6 bases, J lost 9 bases, and 10 bases stayed unmatched. Germline CDR1 is MRHNA and CDR2 is SNTAGT. This CDR3 comprises 14 residues. CDR3 coding DNA: TGTGCCAGCAGCGAAACGGGACTAGTCAGTGAGCAGTTCTTC. Translating it yields CASSETGLVSEQFF.

This clone was counted at least ten times. A much larger clone is a single base away; this may be a read error. CDR3 in amino acids: CTSSLTGLVSYEQYF. Written as DNA, the CDR3 is TGTACCAGCAGCTTAACAGGGTTGGTATCCTACGAGCAGTACTTC. The rearrangement joins TRBV5-5 to TRBJ2-7; maybe TRBD1 (6 bases). CDR3 length equals 15 residues. Looked up from germline, CDR1 is SGHKS and CDR2 is YYEKEE (reference sequence).

This clone was observed many times. This chain uses TRBV20-1 with TRBJ2-7; tentatively, D is TRBD1 or TRBD2 (5 bases each). The germline V gene has CDR1 DFQATT and CDR2 SNEGSKA (reference sequence). The V end was cut by 3 bases, the J end by 5 bases, with 23 bases between. This CDR3 region has 16 residues. Here the CDR3 DNA reads TGCAGTGCTAGGGTGTCTAATCGGGGCCTAGATGACGAGCAGTACTTC. This codes for CSARVSNRGLDDEQYF.

This rearrangement joins TRBV7-9 to TRBJ2-7; no clear D. The germline V gene has CDR1 SEHNR and CDR2 FQNEAQ (reference sequence). The CDR3 spans 13 residues. V was cut by 3 bases and J by 0 bases, with 6 bases left in between. CDR3 nucleotide sequence: TGTGCCAGCAGCTTTGTCTCCTCCTACGAGCAGTACTTC. Translation gives CASSFVSSYEQYF.

This clone has ten or more counts. The chain recombines TRBV7-9 with TRBJ2-5, with a possible D match to TRBD1 (5 bases). CDR3 length: 14 amino acids. Trimming stripped 0 bases from V and 5 bases from J, with 10 bases between. Germline V gene sequence: CDR1 SEHNR, CDR2 FQNEAQ (reference sequence). The CDR3 bases are TGTGCCAGCAGCTTAGCAGGGGCTGGGGAGACCCAGTACTTC. Its translation: CASSLAGAGETQYF.

The CDR3 sequence: CASSDKGDLGNQPQHF. DNA of the CDR3: TGTGCCAGCAGTGACAAGGGCGACCTTGGCAATCAGCCCCAGCATTTT. V is TRBV6-4 and J is TRBJ1-5; D remains ambiguous. The V end lost 2 bases, the J end lost 2 bases, and 13 bases lay between the germline ends. Germline V gene lookup returns CDR1 MRHNA and CDR2 SNTAGT. The CDR3 covers 16 residues.

The chain combines TRBV7-8 with TRBJ1-4, with D possibly matching TRBD1 (5 bases). Per the germline V gene, CDR1 is SGHVS and CDR2 is FQNEAQ. This CDR3 has 18 amino acids. The V gene lost 5 bases and the J gene lost 0 bases, with 19 bases spanning the gap. CDR3 region: CASSPLGGLVATNEKLFF. CDR3 sequence (DNA): TGTGCCAGCAGCCCCCTGGGGGGGTTGGTCGCAACTAATGAAAAACTGTTTTTT.

This clone is judged medium-sized. CDR3 region: CASSGDKVDTIYF. Here the CDR3 DNA reads TGTGCCAGCAGTGGGGACAAGGTTGACACCATATATTTT. This chain uses TRBV6-1 with TRBJ1-3, with D tentatively TRBD1 (6 bases). Trimming shortened V by 4 bases and J by 8 bases, and 12 bases separated the two germline ends. The length of the CDR3 is 13 residues. The germline CDR1 and CDR2 sequences are MNHNS and SASEGT.

This clone occurred many times. The gene calls are TRBV9 and TRBJ1-1, with D hard to call. Trimming took 7 bases from V and 0 from J, leaving 10 bases between them. Germline assignment: CDR1 SGDLS and CDR2 YYNGEE. The CDR3 is 13 residues long. Here the CDR3 DNA reads TGTGCCAGCTCCAGGAATTTGAACACTGAAGCTTTCTTT. Amino acid sequence: CASSRNLNTEAFF.

The chain carries TRBV11-1 and TRBJ2-3, with D possibly matching TRBD1 (5 bases). Germline V gene data show CDR1 as SGHAT and CDR2 as FQDESV (reference sequence). Trimming took 0 bases from V and 2 from J, leaving 15 bases between them. The CDR3 has 17 residues. For the CDR3, the DNA is TGTGCCAGCAGCTTAGCGGTCGAGTCAGGGCACACAGATACGCAGTATTTT. As protein: CASSLAVESGHTDTQYF.

This clone was observed many times. This rearrangement joins TRBV9 to TRBJ2-5, with D tentatively TRBD2 (5 bases). Germline V gene data show CDR1 as SGDLS and CDR2 as YYNGEE. This CDR3 region has 15 residues. The V end was cut by 0 bases, the J end by 5 bases, with 14 bases between. This chain's CDR3 is CASSVVSAPGETQYF. For the CDR3, the DNA is TGTGCCAGCAGCGTAGTGTCTGCTCCGGGGGAGACCCAGTACTTC.

This clone has just a few counts. This rearrangement joins TRBV6-2 or TRBV6-3 to TRBJ1-2; the match to TRBD1 covers 9 bases. The CDR3 has 15 amino acids. After removal of 5 bases from V and 7 bases from J, the junction contained 11 bases not matched to a gene. CDR1 and CDR2 from the germline V gene are MNHEY and SVGEGT. This CDR3 reads CASSNRQGGEAGYTF. In nucleotides, the CDR3 is TGTGCCAGCAGTAATAGACAGGGGGGAGAGGCTGGCTACACCTTC.